The rows below give T cell receptor beta chains drawn from one sample of a study of T cell responses to AZD1222 COVID-19 vaccine. Method: immunoSEQ multiplex PCR; TCRdb's copy keeps in-frame clones and lacks some. The repertoire holds 120,000 to 150,000 clones, with 85% to 95% as singletons. The sample here was peripheral blood, taken on day 0 of MenACWY control vaccination. These receptors all come from an adult in good health. CDR3s include the opening cysteine and the closing phenylalanine or tryptophan.

TRBV5-6 | 17 | CASSLRLSTGGRQPQHF
TRBV9 | 17 | CASSPMSGSNSGNTIYF
TRBV4-1 | 15 | CASSQVRDRGRLQHF
TRBV27 | 15 | CASSFTGEQFYEQYF
TRBV9 | 16 | CASSVDGRWDSYGYTF
TRBV7-9 | 11 | CASSLTYEQYF
TRBV11-2 | 14 | CASSNGQLRTEAFF
TRBV7-8 | 16 | CASSLRVGQGGNTIYF
TRBV6-5 | 13 | CASAGTGKETQYF
TRBV9 | 18 | CASSVGVLDRGSNYGYTF
TRBV27 | 15 | CASSSGGRPDNEQFF
TRBV11-2 | 14 | CASSLSTGNEKLFF
TRBV19 | 14 | CASSSGQGGQPQHF
TRBV20-1 | 13 | CSASEVQRNTIYF
TRBV2 | 15 | CASATLGGSRQPQHF
TRBV27 | 14 | CASSLRHGSYEQYF
TRBV5-1 | 17 | CASSFTHSGQGGNEQFF
TRBV24-1 | 16 | CATSDIGAGVSDEQFF
TRBV4-1 | 15 | CASSQDRQANYGYTF
TRBV5-1 | 15 | CASSPQWGGNYGYTF
TRBV6-5 | 13 | CASSPTVNYGYTF
TRBV24-1 | 16 | CATSDDSRGGTTEAFF
TRBV7-2 | 18 | CASSKPGLAGRNTGELFF
TRBV4-2 | 14 | CASSQWDGTDTQYF
TRBV5-6 | 16 | CASSLAPGLAGVTQYF
TRBV24-1 | 15 | CATSDNRATNEKLFF
TRBV28 | 13 | CASSIAGDYEQYF
TRBV30 | 12 | CAWSPFTGELFF
TRBV10-3 | 12 | CAISEGSYEQYF
TRBV28 | 16 | CASSLRQGDRYSPLHF
TRBV11-1 | 14 | CASSLEPRANVLTF
TRBV7-2 | 17 | CASSLGISADPNEKLFF
TRBV24-1 | 12 | CATSGYTDTQYF
TRBV27 | 16 | CASSVSTGTLTDTQYF
TRBV6-5 | 15 | CASSYSESGTYEQYF
TRBV4-1 | 14 | CASSPGTPQETQYF
TRBV30 | 16 | CAWGVGWGRDTGELFF
TRBV6-5 | 14 | CASTSTRSVYEQYF
TRBV3-1/TRBV3-2 | 12 | CASSQKGNGYTF
TRBV20-1 | 14 | CSASLSGRITEAFF
TRBV2 | 16 | CASSPQGLAGANVLTF
TRBV7-9 | 14 | CASSLLAGAGEQYF
TRBV6-7 | 16 | CATKLSRDKRTDTQYF
TRBV3-1/TRBV3-2 | 15 | CASSQARAEHYGYTF
TRBV3-1/TRBV3-2 | 17 | CASSRLYGEGGNTEAFF
TRBV6-5 | 13 | CASRYQETYGYTF
TRBV19 | 16 | CASSPTGTRSYNEQFF
TRBV7-9 | 13 | CASSPREWDGYTF
TRBV6-4 | 11 | CASSDSYEQYF
TRBV7-9 | 14 | CASSLGETNYGYTF
TRBV10-3 | 14 | CASKPTGLNYGYTF
TRBV6-8 | 14 | CASSSDLHGSPLHF
TRBV7-6 | 15 | CASSRGQPFTGELFF